These 10 T cell receptor beta chains originate from one sample sequenced in a study of identical twins' blood T cells. TCRdb reprocessed the 5' RACE reads with MiXCR, giving one entry per CDR3 protein. Here the sample spans roughly 340,000 distinct CDR3 sequences, about 28% being singletons. Sample: PBMCs. Receptor source: a woman aged 18-50 years in good health.

This clonotype has more than one count but fewer than ten. The chain combines TRBV11-2 with TRBJ1-1; no clear D. The germline gives CDR1 SGHAT, CDR2 FQNNGV. The CDR3 sequence is 16 residues long. Deletions cut 5 bases from V and 3 bases from J, with 19 bases between. In DNA, the CDR3 is TGTGCCAGCAGCCGACCCCCCGCCGGTTTCGACACTGAAGCTTTCTTT. Translating gives CASSRPPAGFDTEAFF. The full variable domain, its missing parts supplied by reference TRBV11-2 and TRBJ1-1, is EAGVAQSPRYKIIEKRQSVAFWCNPISGHATLYWYQQILGQGPKLLIQFQNNGVVDDSQLPKDRFSAERLKGVDSTLKIQPAKLEDSAVYLCASSRPPAGFDTEAFFGQGTRLTVV.

This clonotype has only a few counts. V gene TRBV20-1 combines with J gene TRBJ2-1; D could derive from TRBD1 or TRBD2 (5 bases each). The germline V and J ends were trimmed by 3 bases and 5 bases, with 11 bases remaining between them. Germline V gives CDR1 DFQATT, CDR2 SNEGSKA (reference sequence). The CDR3 is 13 residues long. Written as DNA, the CDR3 is TGCAGTGCTAGTTGGGGACGCCACAATGAGCAGTTCTTC. Protein product: CSASWGRHNEQFF.

This clonotype was seen more than once but under ten times. The germline gene is not matched at one end of the junction; a read error may be the cause. The chain combines TRBV20-1 with TRBJ2-5; D is undetermined. The V gene's germline CDR1 is DFQATT and CDR2 SNEGSKA (reference sequence). The CDR3 has 13 amino acids. The CDR3 region is CSVVVGFQETLYF. CDR3 sequence (DNA): TGCAGTGTCGTCGTTGGCTTTCAAGAGACCCTGTACTTC.

The CDR3 is CAIAGIIGNEQFF. In DNA form, the CDR3 reads TGTGCCATAGCCGGGATTATCGGTAATGAGCAGTTCTTC. The chain recombines TRBV10-3 with TRBJ2-1, with TRBD2 as a possible D gene (5 bases). Trimming stripped 9 bases from V and 7 bases from J, with 16 bases between. Germline lookup yields CDR1 ENHRY and CDR2 SYGVKD. The CDR3 length is 13 residues.

This clonotype has just a few counts. The chain is built from TRBV6-6 and TRBJ1-5; no firm D call. Germline CDR1 and CDR2: MNHNY and SVGAGI (reference sequence). Trimming removed 6 bases from V and 6 bases from J, with 12 bases in between. The CDR3 spans 13 residues. CDR3 loop: CASSTGLFQPQHF. As DNA, the CDR3 is TGTGCCAGCAGCACGGGCCTCTTTCAGCCCCAGCATTTT.

The sample holds many counts of this clonotype. This chain connects TRBV10-3 to TRBJ2-5; a possible D gene is TRBD2 (5 bases). The CDR3 is 13 residues long. Trimming stripped 10 bases from V and 2 bases from J, with 14 bases between. CDR1 ENHRY and CDR2 SYGVKD come from the germline V gene. CDR3 in DNA: TGTGCCACCCAGCCCGGGGTTCAAGAGACCCAGTACTTC. Translating it yields CATQPGVQETQYF.

Only a few counts were recorded for this clonotype. This chain joins TRBV7-2 and TRBJ1-2; D call uncertain. Germline loops: CDR1 SGHTA, CDR2 FQGNSA. V was pared by 2 bases and J by 0 bases, with 10 bases between. The CDR3 spans 15 residues. CDR3 residues: CASSLSGESNYGYTF. In nucleotides, the CDR3 is TGTGCCAGCAGCTTAAGCGGGGAATCTAACTATGGCTACACCTTC.

On this clonotype: A read error may produce the germline difference seen at one junction end. The gene calls are TRBV5-1 and TRBJ2-1, with TRBD2 identical over 12 bases. Germline assignment: CDR1 SGHRS and CDR2 YFSETQ. CDR3 length: 19 residues. The CDR3 loop is CARSLPIPRLAGVYNEQFF. For the CDR3, the DNA is TGCGCCAGGAGCTTGCCGATTCCCCGACTAGCGGGAGTCTACAATGAGCAGTTCTTC.

This clonotype has more than one count but fewer than ten. This chain uses TRBV7-2 with TRBJ1-1; no definite D call. Trimming took off 3 bases at V and 1 base at J, with 9 bases between the two ends. Germline V gene sequence: CDR1 SGHTA, CDR2 FQGNSA. This CDR3 contains 14 residues. CDR3 residues: CASSFAFTNTEAFF. DNA for the CDR3: TGTGCCAGCAGCTTTGCCTTCACGAACACTGAAGCTTTCTTT.

Concerning this clonotype: A much larger clone lies one base from this, so it may be a read error. The chain employs TRBV2 and TRBJ2-2; D remains ambiguous. The CDR3 sequence is 11 residues long. CDR1 is SNHLY, CDR2 FYNNEI, per germline. V lost 11 bases, J lost 3 bases, and 7 bases lay in between. The DNA for the CDR3 is TGTGCCGGCGAGCACACCGGGGAGCTGTTTTTT. Its protein is CAGEHTGELFF.